This T cell receptor (beta chain) was sequenced during a study of cytomegalovirus exposure and HLA in healthy donors. For the study at large: It was reported in a later analysis that the same platform had been used for the 120 validation repertoires as for the roughly 700 first-cohort repertoires. General study results and limits: According to a subsequent analysis, TCR clusters identified in the first cohort showed a tendency to co-occur across the approximately 120 validation repertoires.

Germline V CDR1 and CDR2: GTSNPN, SVGIG (reference sequence). The CDR3 has 12 amino acids. The V end was cut by 2 bases, the J end by 4 bases, with 8 bases between. With respect to this clone: No antigen is known for it.

TCRdb's table, derived via immunoSEQ multiplex PCR, lists solely in-frame clones and lacks some. Counted here are 100,000 to 150,000 clones, around 94% occurring once; the ten biggest clones make up roughly 1.2%. Sequencing was performed on PBMCs. This clonotype was sampled from a woman in her late teens or twenties in good health and CMV-seronegative. The chain couples TRBV30 to TRBJ1-1, with D possibly being TRBD1 (5 bases). This chain's CDR3 is CAWSTQGTEAFF. CDR3 sequence (DNA): TGTGCCTGGAGTACCCAGGGCACTGAAGCTTTCTTT.